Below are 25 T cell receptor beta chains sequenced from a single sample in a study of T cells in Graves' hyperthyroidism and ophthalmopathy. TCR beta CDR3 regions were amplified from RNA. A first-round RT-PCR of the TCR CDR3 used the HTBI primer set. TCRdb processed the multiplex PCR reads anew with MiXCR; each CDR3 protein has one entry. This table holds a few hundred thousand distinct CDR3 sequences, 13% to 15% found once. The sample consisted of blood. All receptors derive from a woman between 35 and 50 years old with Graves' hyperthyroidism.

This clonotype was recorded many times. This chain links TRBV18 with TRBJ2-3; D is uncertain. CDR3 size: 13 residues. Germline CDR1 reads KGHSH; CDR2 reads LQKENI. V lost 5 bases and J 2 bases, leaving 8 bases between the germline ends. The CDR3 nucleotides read TGTGCCAGCTCATACTTAGCCACAGATACGCAGTATTTT. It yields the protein CASSYLATDTQYF.

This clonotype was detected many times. CDR3 nucleotide sequence: TGTGCCAGCAGTTTCGACAGGAGCGCAACTAATGAAAAACTGTTTTTT. This codes for CASSFDRSATNEKLFF. The chain uses TRBV28 and TRBJ1-4, with TRBD1 as a possible D gene (6 bases). The CDR3 covers 16 residues. Trimming left V 3 bases short and J 0 bases short, with 11 bases between. Germline V CDR1 and CDR2: MDHEN, SYDVKM. The full variable domain, completed using reference TRBV28 and TRBJ1-4, is DVKVTQSSRYLVKRTGEKVFLECVQDMDHENMFWYRQDPGLGLRLIYFSYDVKMKEKGDIPEGYSVSREKKERFSLILESASTNQTSMYLCASSFDRSATNEKLFFGSGTQLSVL.

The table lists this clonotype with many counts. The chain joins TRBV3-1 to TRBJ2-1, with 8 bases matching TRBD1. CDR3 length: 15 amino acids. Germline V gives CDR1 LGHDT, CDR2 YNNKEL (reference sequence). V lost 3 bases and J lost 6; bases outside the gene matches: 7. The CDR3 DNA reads TGTGCCAGCAGCCAGACAGGGGCTGGGGGCAATGAGCAGTTCTTC. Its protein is CASSQTGAGGNEQFF.

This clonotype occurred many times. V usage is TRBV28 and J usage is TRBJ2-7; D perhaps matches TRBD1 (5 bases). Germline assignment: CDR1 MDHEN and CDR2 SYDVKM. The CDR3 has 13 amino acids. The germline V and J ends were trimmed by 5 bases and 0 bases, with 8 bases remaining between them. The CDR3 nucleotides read TGTGCCAGCAGTCCGACAGACTCCTACGAGCAGTACTTC. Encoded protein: CASSPTDSYEQYF.

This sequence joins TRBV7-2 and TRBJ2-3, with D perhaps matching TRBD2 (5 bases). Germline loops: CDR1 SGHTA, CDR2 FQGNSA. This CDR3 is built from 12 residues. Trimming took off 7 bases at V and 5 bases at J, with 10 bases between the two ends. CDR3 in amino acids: CASTWEIDTQYF. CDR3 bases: TGTGCCAGCACCTGGGAGATAGATACGCAGTATTTT.

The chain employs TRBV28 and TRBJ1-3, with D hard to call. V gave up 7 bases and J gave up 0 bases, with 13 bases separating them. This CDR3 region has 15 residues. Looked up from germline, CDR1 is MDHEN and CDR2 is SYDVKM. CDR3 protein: CASTPFQSSGNTIYF. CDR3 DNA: TGTGCCAGCACCCCTTTCCAGAGCTCTGGAAACACCATATATTTT. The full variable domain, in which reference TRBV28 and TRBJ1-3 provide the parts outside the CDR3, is DVKVTQSSRYLVKRTGEKVFLECVQDMDHENMFWYRQDPGLGLRLIYFSYDVKMKEKGDIPEGYSVSREKKERFSLILESASTNQTSMYLCASTPFQSSGNTIYFGEGSWLTVV.

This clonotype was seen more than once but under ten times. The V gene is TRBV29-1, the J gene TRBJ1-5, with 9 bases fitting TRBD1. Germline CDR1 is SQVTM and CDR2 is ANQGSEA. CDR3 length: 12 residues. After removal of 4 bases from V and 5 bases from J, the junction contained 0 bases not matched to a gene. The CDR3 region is CSVGTGDQPQHF. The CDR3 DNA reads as TGCAGCGTTGGGACAGGGGATCAGCCCCAGCATTTT.

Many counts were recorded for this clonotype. The CDR3 DNA is TGTGCCAGCAGCCAGGGGGGGCAAGAGACCCAGTACTTC. It specifies CASSQGGQETQYF. V gene TRBV7-9 combines with J gene TRBJ2-5, with D perhaps being TRBD1 or TRBD2 (7 bases each). The CDR3 length is 13 residues. Trimming removed 5 bases at V and 2 bases at J, with 9 bases between. CDR1 and CDR2 (germline): SEHNR, FQNEAQ (reference sequence).

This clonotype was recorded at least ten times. CDR3 sequence: CASRPGLANTGELFF. The CDR3, as DNA: TGTGCCAGCAGGCCGGGACTAGCAAACACCGGGGAGCTGTTTTTT. The chain couples TRBV28 to TRBJ2-2; the match to TRBD2 covers 9 bases. The CDR3 loop spans 15 amino acids. Trimming took 6 bases from V and 2 from J; bases not matched to a gene: 4. Germline values: CDR1 MDHEN, CDR2 SYDVKM.

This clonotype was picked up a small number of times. CDR3 in amino acids: CASSPAGSGGELFF. CDR3 nucleotide sequence: TGTGCCAGCAGTCCAGCAGGGTCTGGCGGGGAGCTGTTTTTT. This chain connects TRBV28 to TRBJ2-2; possible D gene TRBD1, 5 bases. Between the trimmed V and J ends, which lost 5 bases and 7 bases, there was a span of 14 bases. The CDR3 sequence is 14 residues long. The V gene's germline CDR1 is MDHEN and CDR2 SYDVKM. The full variable domain, in which reference TRBV28 and TRBJ2-2 provide the parts outside the CDR3, is DVKVTQSSRYLVKRTGEKVFLECVQDMDHENMFWYRQDPGLGLRLIYFSYDVKMKEKGDIPEGYSVSREKKERFSLILESASTNQTSMYLCASSPAGSGGELFFGEGSRLTVL.

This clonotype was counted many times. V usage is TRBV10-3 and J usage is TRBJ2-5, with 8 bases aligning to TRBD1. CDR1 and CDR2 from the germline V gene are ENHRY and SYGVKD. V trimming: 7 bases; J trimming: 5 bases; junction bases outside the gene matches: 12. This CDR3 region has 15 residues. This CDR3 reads CAITARTGSEETQYF. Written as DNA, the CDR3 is TGTGCCATCACCGCTAGGACAGGGTCTGAGGAGACCCAGTACTTC.

In DNA form, the CDR3 reads TGCGCCAGCAGCTCCGGACTAGCGGGAGTGTTCCAAGAGACCCAGTACTTC. Translated, it gives CASSSGLAGVFQETQYF. The V call is TRBV5-1, the J call TRBJ2-5; 13 bases are shared with TRBD2. Losses at the gene ends were 3 bases for V and 1 base for J; bases not matched to a gene: 6. Germline assignment: CDR1 SGHRS and CDR2 YFSETQ. The CDR3 covers 17 residues. Filled out from reference TRBV5-1 and TRBJ2-5, the complete variable domain reads KAGVTQTPRYLIKTRGQQVTLSCSPISGHRSVSWYQQTPGQGLQFLFEYFSETQRNKGNFPGRFSGRQFSNSRSEMNVSTLELGDSALYLCASSSGLAGVFQETQYFGPGTRLLVL.

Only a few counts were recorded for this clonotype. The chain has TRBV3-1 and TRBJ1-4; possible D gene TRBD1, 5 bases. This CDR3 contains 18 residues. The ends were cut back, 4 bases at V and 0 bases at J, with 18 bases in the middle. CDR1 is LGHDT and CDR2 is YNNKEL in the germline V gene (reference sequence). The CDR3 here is CASSPRGRARATNEKLFF. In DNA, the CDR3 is TGTGCCAGCAGCCCCCGCGGCAGGGCTCGAGCAACTAATGAAAAACTGTTTTTT.

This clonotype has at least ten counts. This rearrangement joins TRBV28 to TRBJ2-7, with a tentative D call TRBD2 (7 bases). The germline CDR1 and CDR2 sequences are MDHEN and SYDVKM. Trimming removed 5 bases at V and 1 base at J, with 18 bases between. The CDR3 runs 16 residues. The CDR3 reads CASSAAGGLKSYEQYF. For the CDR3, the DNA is TGTGCCAGCAGTGCTGCCGGGGGGCTCAAGTCCTACGAGCAGTACTTC.

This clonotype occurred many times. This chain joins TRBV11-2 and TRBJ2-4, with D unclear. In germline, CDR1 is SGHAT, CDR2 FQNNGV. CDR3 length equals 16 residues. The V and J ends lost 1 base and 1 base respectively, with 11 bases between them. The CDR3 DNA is TGTGCCAGCAGCTTAGGGGTGACCACGGCCAAAAACATTCAGTACTTC. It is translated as CASSLGVTTAKNIQYF.

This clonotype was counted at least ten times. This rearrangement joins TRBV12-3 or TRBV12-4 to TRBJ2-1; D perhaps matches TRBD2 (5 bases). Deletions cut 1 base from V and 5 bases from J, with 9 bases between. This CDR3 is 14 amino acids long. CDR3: CASSLGGRNNEQFF. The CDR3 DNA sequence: TGTGCCAGCAGTTTAGGCGGGCGCAACAATGAGCAGTTCTTC.

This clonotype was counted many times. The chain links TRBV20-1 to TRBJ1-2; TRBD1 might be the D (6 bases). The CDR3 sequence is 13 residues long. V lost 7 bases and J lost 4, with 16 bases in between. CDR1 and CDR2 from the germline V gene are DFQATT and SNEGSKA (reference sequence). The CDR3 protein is CSVPDRNLYGYTF. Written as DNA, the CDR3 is TGCAGTGTTCCGGACAGAAACCTCTATGGCTACACCTTC.

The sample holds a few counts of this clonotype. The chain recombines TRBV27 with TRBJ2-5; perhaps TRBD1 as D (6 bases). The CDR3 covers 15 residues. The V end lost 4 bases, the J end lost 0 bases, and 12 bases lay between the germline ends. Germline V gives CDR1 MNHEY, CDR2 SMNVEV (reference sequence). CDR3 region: CASSSGQTYQETQYF. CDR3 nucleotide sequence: TGTGCCAGCAGTTCCGGACAGACTTACCAAGAGACCCAGTACTTC.

CDR3 in DNA: TGTGCCAGCAGTCCAGGCAGGGGGCACTACGAGCAGTACTTC. This codes for CASSPGRGHYEQYF. The J gene is TRBJ2-7, the V gene TRBV28, with 8 bases identical to TRBD1. With 5 bases clipped from V and 3 bases from J, the junction kept 6 bases outside the gene matches. Germline V gene data show CDR1 as MDHEN and CDR2 as SYDVKM. The CDR3 loop spans 14 amino acids.

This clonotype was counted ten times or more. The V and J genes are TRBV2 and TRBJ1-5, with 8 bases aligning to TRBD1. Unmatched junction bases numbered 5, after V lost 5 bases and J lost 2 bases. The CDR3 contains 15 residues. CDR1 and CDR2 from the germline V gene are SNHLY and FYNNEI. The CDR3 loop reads CASSFGQGGNQPQHF. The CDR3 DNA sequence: TGTGCCAGCAGTTTCGGACAGGGAGGCAATCAGCCCCAGCATTTT.

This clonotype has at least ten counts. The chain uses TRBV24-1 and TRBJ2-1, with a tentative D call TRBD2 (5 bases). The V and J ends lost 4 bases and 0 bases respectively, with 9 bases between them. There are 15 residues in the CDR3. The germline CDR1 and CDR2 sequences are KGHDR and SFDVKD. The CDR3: CATSDGESSYNEQFF. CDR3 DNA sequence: TGTGCCACCAGTGACGGGGAGAGCTCCTACAATGAGCAGTTCTTC.

CDR3 loop: CASGIQGDTEAFF. The CDR3 DNA reads TGTGCTAGTGGCATTCAGGGGGACACTGAAGCTTTCTTT. The chain combines TRBV12-5 with TRBJ1-1; 7 bases are a match to TRBD1. Germline V CDR1 and CDR2: LGHNT, FRNRAP. The CDR3 covers 13 residues. V was clipped by 6 bases and J by 3 bases; unmatched bases: 4.

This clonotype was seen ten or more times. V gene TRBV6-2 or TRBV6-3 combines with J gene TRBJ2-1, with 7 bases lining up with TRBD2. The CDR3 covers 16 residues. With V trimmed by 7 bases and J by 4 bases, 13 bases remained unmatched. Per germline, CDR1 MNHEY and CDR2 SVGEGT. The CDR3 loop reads CASTAVLRAGYNEQFF. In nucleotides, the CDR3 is TGTGCCAGCACCGCGGTGCTCCGAGCGGGATACAATGAGCAGTTCTTC.

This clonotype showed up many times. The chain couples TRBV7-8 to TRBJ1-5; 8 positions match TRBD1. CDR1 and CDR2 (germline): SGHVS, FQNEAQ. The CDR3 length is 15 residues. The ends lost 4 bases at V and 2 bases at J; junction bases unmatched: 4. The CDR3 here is CASSSPGQGNQPQHF. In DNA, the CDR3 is TGTGCCAGCAGCTCGCCGGGACAGGGCAATCAGCCCCAGCATTTT.

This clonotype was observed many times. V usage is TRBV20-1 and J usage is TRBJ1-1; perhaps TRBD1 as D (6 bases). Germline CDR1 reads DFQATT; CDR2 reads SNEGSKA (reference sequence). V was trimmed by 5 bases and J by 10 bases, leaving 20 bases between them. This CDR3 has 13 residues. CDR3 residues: CSALDRGNSGAFF. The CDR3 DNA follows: TGCAGTGCTCTGGACAGAGGGAACTCCGGAGCTTTCTTT.